A single sample is the source of the 27 T cell receptor beta chains below, sequenced in a study of T cell clones after liver transplantation. Data came from immunoSEQ multiplex PCR; TCRdb stores just in-frame clones and leaves some out. The table records about 75,000 clones, around 80% of them present only once. The material was CD4+ T cells from blood, obtained about 50 months after liver transplant. Receptors originate from a human patient who received a liver transplant. Some of the T cells might come from the graft donor.

V and J are TRBV5-1 and TRBJ2-3, with a possible D match to TRBD2 (5 bases). The CDR3 extends over 14 amino acids. CDR1 SGHRS and CDR2 YFSETQ come from the germline V gene. Trimming took 4 bases from V and 2 from J, leaving 11 bases between them. CDR3 bases: TGCGCCAGCAGCCCTGGGGAGCTCACAGATACGCAGTATTTT. Its translation: CASSPGELTDTQYF. The whole variable domain, remainder taken from reference TRBV5-1 and TRBJ2-3, is KAGVTQTPRYLIKTRGQQVTLSCSPISGHRSVSWYQQTPGQGLQFLFEYFSETQRNKGNFPGRFSGRQFSNSRSEMNVSTLELGDSALYLCASSPGELTDTQYFGPGTRLTVL.

This chain uses TRBV18 with TRBJ2-2, with TRBD2 as a possible D gene (7 bases). CDR3 length: 14 amino acids. The ends were cut back, 3 bases at V and 4 bases at J, with 9 bases in the middle. Germline V gene sequence: CDR1 KGHSH, CDR2 LQKENI. CDR3 in DNA: TGTGCCAGCTCACCCCGGGGGGCCACCGGGGAGCTGTTTTTT. It is translated as CASSPRGATGELFF. The full variable domain, its missing parts supplied by reference TRBV18 and TRBJ2-2, is NAGVMQNPRHLVRRRGQEARLRCSPMKGHSHVYWYRQLPEEGLKFMVYLQKENIIDESGMPKERFSAEFPKEGPSILRIQQVVRGDSAAYFCASSPRGATGELFFGEGSRLTVL.

The CDR3, as DNA: TGTGCCAGCAGTCCCCTTCGTCGGGACAATGAGCAGTTCTTC. Translated: CASSPLRRDNEQFF. This chain links TRBV27 with TRBJ2-1; D ambiguous. V was clipped by 5 bases and J by 5 bases, with 13 bases between them. Germline assignment: CDR1 MNHEY and CDR2 SMNVEV (reference sequence). CDR3 length equals 14 residues.

This sequence joins TRBV7-2 and TRBJ2-5; TRBD2 matches 7 bases. The CDR3 runs to 19 residues. Germline V gene sequence: CDR1 SGHTA, CDR2 FQGNSA. The J segment lost 5 bases and the V segment lost 1 base, leaving 19 bases of the junction unmatched. The DNA of the CDR3 is TGTGCCAGCAGCTTAGGAAGAGGGCCCCCGGGACTAAGGATGGAGACCCAGTACTTC. As protein: CASSLGRGPPGLRMETQYF.

J is TRBJ2-1 and V is TRBV27; D is uncertain. Per the germline V gene, CDR1 is MNHEY and CDR2 is SMNVEV (reference sequence). Deletions cut 9 bases from V and 4 bases from J, with 13 bases between. This CDR3 is 13 amino acids long. In DNA form, the CDR3 reads TGTGCCAGTTCAGGACGGCCTTACAATGAGCAGTTCTTC. Translated, it gives CASSGRPYNEQFF.

The chain uses TRBV15 and TRBJ1-2; D unclear. CDR1 and CDR2 from the germline V gene are LNHNV and YYDKDF (reference sequence). V shed 5 bases and J shed 5 bases, with 9 bases lying between them. The CDR3 extends over 12 amino acids. In DNA, the CDR3 is TGTGCCACCAGCGGTCAGAGGTATGGCTACACCTTC. This codes for CATSGQRYGYTF.

This sequence joins TRBV11-2 and TRBJ2-3, with 8 bases that match TRBD2. CDR3 length: 14 amino acids. Trimming cost V 6 bases and J 4 bases; bases outside gene matches: 6. CDR1 SGHAT and CDR2 FQNNGV come from the germline V gene. CDR3 DNA sequence: TGTGCCAGCAGGAAACCGGGGGGGGCAGATACGCAGTATTTT. Encoded protein: CASRKPGGADTQYF.

This clone occurred once. The rearrangement uses TRBV9 and TRBJ1-3; a possible D gene is TRBD1 (5 bases). There are 16 residues in the CDR3. Between the trimmed V and J ends, which lost 0 bases and 1 base, there was a span of 11 bases. Germline loops: CDR1 SGDLS, CDR2 YYNGEE. CDR3 in amino acids: CASSVGAGRSGNTIYF. The CDR3 bases are TGTGCCAGCAGCGTAGGGGCAGGGAGGTCTGGAAACACCATATATTTT.

The chain couples TRBV7-2 to TRBJ2-2, with 8 bases fitting TRBD2. CDR1 SGHTA and CDR2 FQGNSA come from the germline V gene. Trimming cost V 5 bases and J 7 bases; bases outside gene matches: 18. The CDR3 consists of 18 residues. CDR3 sequence: CASSPSTRTSLRGGELFF. CDR3 nucleotide sequence: TGTGCCAGCAGCCCCTCGACAAGGACTAGCTTAAGGGGCGGGGAGCTGTTTTTT. The whole variable domain, remainder taken from reference TRBV7-2 and TRBJ2-2, is GAGVSQSPSNKVTEKGKDVELRCDPISGHTALYWYRQSLGQGLEFLIYFQGNSAPDKSGLPSDRFSAERTGGSVSTLTIQRTQQEDSAVYLCASSPSTRTSLRGGELFFGEGSRLTVL.

This chain connects TRBV6-6 to TRBJ1-1; D is unclear. Germline-derived CDR1 and CDR2 are MNHNY and SVGAGI (reference sequence). Trimming left V 6 bases short and J 1 base short, with 12 bases between. The CDR3 extends over 14 amino acids. CDR3 DNA sequence: TGTGCCAGCAGGGAGCGTAGGGAGAACACTGAAGCTTTCTTT. It yields the protein CASRERRENTEAFF.

This rearrangement joins TRBV7-9 to TRBJ1-1, with D uncertain. Germline-derived CDR1 and CDR2 are SEHNR and FQNEAQ (reference sequence). With 1 base removed from V and 4 bases from J, the gap between germline ends came to 4 bases. The CDR3 loop spans 12 amino acids. In DNA, the CDR3 is TGTGCCAGCAGCTTAGGGGTCACTGAAGCTTTCTTT. This codes for CASSLGVTEAFF. Variable domain in full (rest from reference TRBV7-9 and TRBJ1-1): DTGVSQNPRHKITKRGQNVTFRCDPISEHNRLYWYRQTLGQGPEFLTYFQNEAQLEKSRLLSDRFSAERPKGSFSTLEIQRTEQGDSAMYLCASSLGVTEAFFGQGTRLTVV.

The chain has TRBV4-3 and TRBJ1-5; D call uncertain. Trimming removed 0 bases from V and 4 bases from J, with 10 bases in between. Germline assignment: CDR1 LGHNA and CDR2 YSLEER. The CDR3 length is 15 residues. CDR3 amino acids: CASSQDGKSNQPQHF. CDR3 nucleotide sequence: TGCGCCAGCAGCCAAGACGGAAAGTCGAATCAGCCCCAGCATTTT.

The chain carries TRBV7-2 and TRBJ1-1; D perhaps matches TRBD1 (6 bases). Trimming left V 6 bases short and J 2 bases short, with 10 bases between. Germline lookup yields CDR1 SGHTA and CDR2 FQGNSA. The CDR3 sequence is 13 residues long. The CDR3: CASRLQGNTEAFF. The CDR3 DNA reads TGTGCCAGCAGACTACAGGGAAACACTGAAGCTTTCTTT. The entire variable domain, with the rest obtained from reference TRBV7-2 and TRBJ1-1, is as follows: GAGVSQSPSNKVTEKGKDVELRCDPISGHTALYWYRQSLGQGLEFLIYFQGNSAPDKSGLPSDRFSAERTGGSVSTLTIQRTQQEDSAVYLCASRLQGNTEAFFGQGTRLTVV.

The chain links TRBV7-7 to TRBJ1-6; D might be TRBD1 (5 bases). V lost 4 bases and J 6 bases, leaving 7 bases between the germline ends. The V gene's germline CDR1 is SSHAT and CDR2 FNYEAQ (reference sequence). The CDR3 runs 13 residues. The CDR3 nucleotides are TGTGCCAGCAGCTGGGACCGTAATTCACCCCTCCACTTT. It translates to CASSWDRNSPLHF.

The chain joins TRBV2 to TRBJ2-4; 7 nucleotides match TRBD1. The CDR3 is made up of 16 amino acids. Trimming at V came to 7 bases and at J to 0 bases, leaving 9 bases not matched to a gene. The germline gives CDR1 SNHLY, CDR2 FYNNEI. The chain's CDR3 is CASTRQGLRAKNIQYF. The CDR3 region has the DNA TGTGCCAGCACCCGACAGGGTCTACGAGCCAAAAACATTCAGTACTTC.

The gene calls are TRBV5-1 and TRBJ2-1; possibly TRBD2 for D (6 bases). Germline CDR1 is SGHRS and CDR2 is YFSETQ. This CDR3 is built from 14 residues. Trimming left V 6 bases short and J 2 bases short, with 12 bases between. The CDR3 loop is CASTSRGTYNEQFF. In DNA, the CDR3 is TGCGCCAGCACTTCTCGGGGGACCTACAATGAGCAGTTCTTC.

V usage is TRBV5-6 and J usage is TRBJ2-5; possibly TRBD1 for D (8 bases). The CDR3 consists of 14 residues. Germline CDR1 SGHDT, CDR2 YYEEEE. Between the trimmed V and J ends, which lost 1 base and 5 bases, there was a span of 12 bases. As DNA, the CDR3 is TGTGCCAGCAGCTTGAAACAGGGGGGGGAGACCCAGTACTTC. Translating it yields CASSLKQGGETQYF.

The chain recombines TRBV5-4 with TRBJ2-5, with 10 bases aligning to TRBD1. The CDR3 runs to 14 residues. J gave up 5 bases and V 2 bases, and 3 bases lay outside the gene matches. Germline values: CDR1 SGHNT, CDR2 YYREEE (reference sequence). The CDR3 DNA reads as TGTGCCAGCAGCTTTAAGACAGGGGGCGAGACCCAGTACTTC. Protein product: CASSFKTGGETQYF.

The chain has TRBV6-4 and TRBJ2-6, with a possible D match to TRBD2 (6 bases). Trimming left V 6 bases short and J 2 bases short, with 14 bases between. Germline-derived CDR1 and CDR2 are MRHNA and SNTAGT. CDR3 size: 16 residues. The CDR3 region has the DNA TGTGCCAGCAGAAGGGAGGCTCCGACTGGGGCCAACGTCCTGACTTTC. This translates into CASRREAPTGANVLTF.

The chain couples TRBV6-6 to TRBJ2-6; a possible D gene is TRBD1 (5 bases). Germline V gene lookup returns CDR1 MNHNY and CDR2 SVGAGI (reference sequence). This CDR3 has 16 residues. The germline V and J ends were trimmed by 6 bases and 0 bases, with 12 bases remaining between them. Here the CDR3 reads CASRETVVSGANVLTF. The CDR3 nucleotides read TGTGCCAGCAGGGAGACAGTGGTCTCTGGGGCCAACGTCCTGACTTTC.

The chain employs TRBV4-3 and TRBJ2-1; D is perhaps TRBD1 or TRBD2 (5 bases each). The CDR3 length is 18 residues. Germline CDR1 is LGHNA and CDR2 is YSLEER. With 0 bases removed from V and 6 bases from J, the gap between germline ends came to 21 bases. The CDR3 here is CASSQDQVQADEGNEQFF. CDR3 coding DNA: TGCGCCAGCAGCCAAGATCAGGTACAGGCCGACGAGGGCAATGAGCAGTTCTTC.

This clone was detected only once. The CDR3 loop reads CASSLRGEETQYF. CDR3 sequence (DNA): TGTGCCAGCAGCTTAAGGGGCGAAGAGACCCAGTACTTC. V gene TRBV5-4 combines with J gene TRBJ2-5, with D possibly matching TRBD1 (5 bases). The CDR3 length is 13 residues. The germline V gene has CDR1 SGHNT and CDR2 YYREEE (reference sequence). Trimming removed 2 bases from V and 3 bases from J, with 8 bases in between. The variable domain in full, with the rest retrieved from reference TRBV5-4 and TRBJ2-5, is ETGVTQSPTHLIKTRGQQVTLRCSSQSGHNTVSWYQQALGQGPQFIFQYYREEENGRGNFPPRFSGLQFPNYSSELNVNALELDDSALYLCASSLRGEETQYFGPGTRLLVL.

The chain employs TRBV4-3 and TRBJ2-3; D is ambiguous. This CDR3 has 15 amino acids. Germline V CDR1 and CDR2: LGHNA, YSLEER. V was clipped by 0 bases and J by 4 bases, with 11 bases between them. CDR3 residues: CASSQDALPSDTQYF. CDR3 DNA: TGCGCCAGCAGCCAAGATGCCCTTCCGTCAGATACGCAGTATTTT.

The genes are TRBV11-3 and TRBJ1-1, with D possibly TRBD1 on 6 matching bases. This CDR3 region has 14 residues. Germline values: CDR1 SGHNT, CDR2 YENEEA. Trimming pared 6 bases from V and 1 base from J, leaving 12 bases between. The DNA of the CDR3 is TGTGCCAGCAGTTCGGGACATGAGAACACTGAAGCTTTCTTT. Amino acids: CASSSGHENTEAFF. The variable domain in full, with the rest retrieved from reference TRBV11-3 and TRBJ1-1, is EAGVVQSPRYKIIEKKQPVAFWCNPISGHNTLYWYLQNLGQGPELLIRYENEEAVDDSQLPKDRFSAERLKGVDSTLKIQPAELGDSAVYLCASSSGHENTEAFFGQGTRLTVV.

The chain couples TRBV28 to TRBJ1-1; TRBD1 might be the D (6 bases). Germline CDR1 MDHEN, CDR2 SYDVKM. Between the trimmed V and J ends, which lost 6 bases and 4 bases, there was a span of 18 bases. The length of the CDR3 is 15 residues. The CDR3 nucleotides are TGTGCCAGCAGCCCCGCCCGGGGGGGGGCCACTGAAGCTTTCTTT. This encodes CASSPARGGATEAFF.

This clone showed up just once. V usage is TRBV6-5 and J usage is TRBJ2-7; the D call may be TRBD1 or TRBD2 (5 bases each). Germline V gives CDR1 MNHEY, CDR2 SVGAGI. Trimming left V 6 bases short and J 4 bases short, with 19 bases between. The CDR3 is made up of 15 amino acids. The CDR3 bases are TGTGCCAGCAGAGGGATCAAGGGGAGCGCTTACGAGCAGTACTTC. Its translation is CASRGIKGSAYEQYF.

The chain recombines TRBV7-3 with TRBJ1-1; tentative D call: TRBD1 (6 bases). V dropped 5 bases and J dropped 0 bases, with 16 bases sitting between them. The length of the CDR3 is 16 residues. Looked up from germline, CDR1 is SGHTA and CDR2 is FQGTGA. The CDR3 DNA is TGTGCCAGCAGCCCGCACCCGGGGGGCTTGAACACTGAAGCTTTCTTT. Its translation is CASSPHPGGLNTEAFF.